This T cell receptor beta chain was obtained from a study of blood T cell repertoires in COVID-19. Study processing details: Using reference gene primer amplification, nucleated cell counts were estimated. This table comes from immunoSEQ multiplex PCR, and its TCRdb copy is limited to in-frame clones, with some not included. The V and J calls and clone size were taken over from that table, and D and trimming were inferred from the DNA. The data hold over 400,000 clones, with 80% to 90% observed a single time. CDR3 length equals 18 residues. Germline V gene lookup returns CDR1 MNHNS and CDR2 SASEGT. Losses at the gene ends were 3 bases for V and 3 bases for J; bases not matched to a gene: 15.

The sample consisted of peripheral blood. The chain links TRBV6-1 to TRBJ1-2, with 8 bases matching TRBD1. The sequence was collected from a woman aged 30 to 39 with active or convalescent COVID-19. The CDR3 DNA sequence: TGTGCCAGCAGTGAGGGGGTCCCGGGACAGGCCGGGCACTATGGCTACACCTTC. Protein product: CASSEGVPGQAGHYGYTF.